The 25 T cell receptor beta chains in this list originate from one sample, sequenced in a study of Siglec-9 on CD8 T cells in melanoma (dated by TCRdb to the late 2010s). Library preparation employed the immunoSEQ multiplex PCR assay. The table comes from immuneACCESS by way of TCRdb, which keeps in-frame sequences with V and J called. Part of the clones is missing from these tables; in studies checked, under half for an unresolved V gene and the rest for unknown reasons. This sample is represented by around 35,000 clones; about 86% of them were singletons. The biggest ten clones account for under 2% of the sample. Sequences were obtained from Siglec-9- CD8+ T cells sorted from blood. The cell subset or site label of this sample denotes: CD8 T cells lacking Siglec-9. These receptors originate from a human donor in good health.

The CDR3 bases are TGTGCCAGCAGCATACGACAAGGGCCGGGGGCCAACGTCCTGACTTTC. Amino acid sequence: CASSIRQGPGANVLTF. The V call is TRBV7-9, the J call TRBJ2-6; no firm D call. The CDR3 length is 16 residues. Germline CDR1 is SEHNR and CDR2 is FQNEAQ (reference sequence). V lost 5 bases to trimming and J lost 4 bases, with 15 bases between them.

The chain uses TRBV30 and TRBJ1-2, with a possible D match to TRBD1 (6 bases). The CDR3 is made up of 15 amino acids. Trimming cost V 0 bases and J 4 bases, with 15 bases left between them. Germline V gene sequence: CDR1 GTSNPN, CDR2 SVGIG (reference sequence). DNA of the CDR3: TGTGCCTGGAGTGTAGGGGGGACCGACCGCTATGGCTACACCTTC. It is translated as CAWSVGGTDRYGYTF.

The CDR3 DNA sequence: TGCGCCAGCAGCGAACCGGGACTAGCGGACTACGAGCAGTACTTC. Encoded protein: CASSEPGLADYEQYF. The J gene is TRBJ2-7, the V gene TRBV5-1; TRBD2 matches at 11 bases. V dropped 4 bases and J dropped 3; count of bases not matched to a gene: 6. The CDR3 covers 15 residues. CDR1 is SGHRS and CDR2 is YFSETQ in the germline V gene. Full variable domain (missing parts from reference TRBV5-1 and TRBJ2-7): KAGVTQTPRYLIKTRGQQVTLSCSPISGHRSVSWYQQTPGQGLQFLFEYFSETQRNKGNFPGRFSGRQFSNSRSEMNVSTLELGDSALYLCASSEPGLADYEQYFGPGTRLTVT.

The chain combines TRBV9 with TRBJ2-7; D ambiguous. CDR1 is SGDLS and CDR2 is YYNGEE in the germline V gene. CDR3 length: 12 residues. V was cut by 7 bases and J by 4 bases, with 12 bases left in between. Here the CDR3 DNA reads TGTGCCAGCGGAAAGGGCGGATACGAGCAGTACTTC. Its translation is CASGKGGYEQYF.

The chain's CDR3 is CASSFQPGTGVTDTQYF. CDR3 nucleotide sequence: TGTGCCAGCAGTTTTCAACCCGGGACAGGGGTCACAGATACGCAGTATTTT. This chain uses TRBV27 with TRBJ2-3; the match to TRBD1 covers 10 bases. Germline CDR1 MNHEY, CDR2 SMNVEV (reference sequence). The CDR3 totals 17 residues. Germline trimming cut 3 bases from V and 2 bases from J; bases unmatched to any gene: 8.

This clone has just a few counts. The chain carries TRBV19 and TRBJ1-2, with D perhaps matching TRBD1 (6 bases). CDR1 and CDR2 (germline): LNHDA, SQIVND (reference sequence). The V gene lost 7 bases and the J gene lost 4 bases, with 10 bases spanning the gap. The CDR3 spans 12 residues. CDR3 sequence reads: CASTGAGYGYTF. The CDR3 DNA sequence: TGTGCCAGTACGGGGGCTGGCTATGGCTACACCTTC.

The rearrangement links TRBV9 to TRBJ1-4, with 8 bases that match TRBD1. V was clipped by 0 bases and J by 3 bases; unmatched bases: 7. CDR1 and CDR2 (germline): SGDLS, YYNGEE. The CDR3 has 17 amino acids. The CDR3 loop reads CASSVGHRGMSNEKLFF. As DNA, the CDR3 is TGTGCCAGCAGCGTAGGGCACAGGGGGATGTCTAATGAAAAACTGTTTTTT.

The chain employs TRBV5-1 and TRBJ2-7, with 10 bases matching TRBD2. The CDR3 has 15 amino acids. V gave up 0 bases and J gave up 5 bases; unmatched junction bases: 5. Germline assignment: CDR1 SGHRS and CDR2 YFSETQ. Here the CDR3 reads CASSLELAGEDEQYF. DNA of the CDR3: TGCGCCAGCAGCTTGGAGCTAGCGGGAGAGGACGAGCAGTACTTC.

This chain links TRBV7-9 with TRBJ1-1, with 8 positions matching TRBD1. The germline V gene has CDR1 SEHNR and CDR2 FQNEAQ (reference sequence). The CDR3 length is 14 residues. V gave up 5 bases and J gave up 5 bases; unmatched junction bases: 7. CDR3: CASSRQGLLTEAFF. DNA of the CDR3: TGTGCCAGCAGCCGACAGGGGTTGTTAACTGAAGCTTTCTTT.

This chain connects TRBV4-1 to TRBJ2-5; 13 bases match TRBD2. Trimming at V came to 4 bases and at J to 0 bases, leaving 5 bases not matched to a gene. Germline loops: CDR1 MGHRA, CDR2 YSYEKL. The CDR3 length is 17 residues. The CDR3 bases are TGCGCCAGCAGCCCGATTGGACTAGCGGGAGACCAAGAGACCCAGTACTTC. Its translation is CASSPIGLAGDQETQYF.

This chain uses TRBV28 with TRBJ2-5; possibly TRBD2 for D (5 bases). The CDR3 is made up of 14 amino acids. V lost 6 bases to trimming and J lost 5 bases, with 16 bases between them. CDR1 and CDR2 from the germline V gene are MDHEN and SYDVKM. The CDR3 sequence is CASRYRAWEETQYF. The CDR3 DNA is TGTGCCAGCAGGTACCGCGCCTGGGAGGAGACCCAGTACTTC.

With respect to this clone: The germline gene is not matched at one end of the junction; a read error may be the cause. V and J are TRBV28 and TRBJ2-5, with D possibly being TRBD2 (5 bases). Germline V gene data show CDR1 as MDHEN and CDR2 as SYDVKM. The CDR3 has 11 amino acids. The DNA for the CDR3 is TGTGCCAGCAGTTTCGGGGAGATCCAGTACTTC. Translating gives CASSFGEIQYF.

This CDR3 is CASSEVTGQETQYF. CDR3 in DNA: TGTGCCAGCAGTGAGGTGACAGGGCAAGAGACCCAGTACTTC. This chain links TRBV2 with TRBJ2-5; 7 nucleotides align to TRBD1. The germline CDR1 and CDR2 sequences are SNHLY and FYNNEI. This CDR3 contains 14 residues. V was pared by 3 bases and J by 2 bases, with 3 bases of the junction left unmatched. Looking up the rest from reference TRBV2 and TRBJ2-5 gives the full variable domain: EPEVTQTPSHQVTQMGQEVILRCVPISNHLYFYWYRQILGQKVEFLVSFYNNEISEKSEIFDDQFSVERPDGSNFTLKIRSTKLEDSAMYFCASSEVTGQETQYFGPGTRLLVL.

CDR3 in DNA: TGTGCCAGCAGCTTGATTGGGATGAACTATGGCTACACCTTC. It yields the protein CASSLIGMNYGYTF. The chain recombines TRBV5-5 with TRBJ1-2; no definite D call. The CDR3 runs 14 residues. V was clipped by 1 base and J by 2 bases, with 9 bases between them. Germline V gene sequence: CDR1 SGHKS, CDR2 YYEKEE (reference sequence).

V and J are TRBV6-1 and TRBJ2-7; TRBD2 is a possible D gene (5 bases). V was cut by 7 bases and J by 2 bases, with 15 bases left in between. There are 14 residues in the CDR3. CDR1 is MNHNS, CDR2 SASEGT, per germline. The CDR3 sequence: CASNVGGLTYEQYF. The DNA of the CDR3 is TGTGCCAGCAACGTCGGAGGCCTCACCTACGAGCAGTACTTC.

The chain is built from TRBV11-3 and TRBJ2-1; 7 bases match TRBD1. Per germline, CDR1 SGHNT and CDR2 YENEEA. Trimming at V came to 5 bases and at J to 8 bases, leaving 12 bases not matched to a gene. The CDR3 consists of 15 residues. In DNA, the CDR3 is TGTGCCAGCAGCGAGACAGGGTCGGTCGTTGATGAGCAGTTCTTC. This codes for CASSETGSVVDEQFF. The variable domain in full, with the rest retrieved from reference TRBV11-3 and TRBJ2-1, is EAGVVQSPRYKIIEKKQPVAFWCNPISGHNTLYWYLQNLGQGPELLIRYENEEAVDDSQLPKDRFSAERLKGVDSTLKIQPAELGDSAVYLCASSETGSVVDEQFFGPGTRLTVL.

The CDR3 sequence: CATSPSWVDVSEQYF. CDR3 bases: TGTGCCACCAGCCCCAGTTGGGTAGATGTGTCGGAGCAGTACTTC. This chain links TRBV15 with TRBJ2-7; no clear D gene. CDR3 length: 15 residues. The V end was cut by 5 bases, the J end by 7 bases, with 21 bases between. Per germline, CDR1 LNHNV and CDR2 YYDKDF (reference sequence).

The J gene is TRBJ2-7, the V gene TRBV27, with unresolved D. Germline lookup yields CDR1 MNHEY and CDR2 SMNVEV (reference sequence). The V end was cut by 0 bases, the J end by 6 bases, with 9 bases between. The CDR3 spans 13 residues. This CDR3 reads CASSLSVLSEQYF. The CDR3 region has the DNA TGTGCCAGCAGTTTATCGGTACTCTCCGAGCAGTACTTC.

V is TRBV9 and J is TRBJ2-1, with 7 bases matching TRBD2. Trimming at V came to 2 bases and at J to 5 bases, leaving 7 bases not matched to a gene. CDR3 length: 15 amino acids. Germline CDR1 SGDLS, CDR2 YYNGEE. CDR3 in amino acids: CASSVLSGVHNEQFF. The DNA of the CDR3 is TGTGCCAGCAGCGTCCTGAGCGGGGTCCACAATGAGCAGTTCTTC. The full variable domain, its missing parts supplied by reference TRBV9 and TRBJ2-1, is DSGVTQTPKHLITATGQRVTLRCSPRSGDLSVYWYQQSLDQGLQFLIQYYNGEERAKGNILERFSAQQFPDLHSELNLSSLELGDSALYFCASSVLSGVHNEQFFGPGTRLTVL.

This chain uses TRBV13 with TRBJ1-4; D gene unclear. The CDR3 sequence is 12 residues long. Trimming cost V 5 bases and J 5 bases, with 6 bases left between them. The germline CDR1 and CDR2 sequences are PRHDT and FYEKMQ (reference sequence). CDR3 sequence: CASSIGNEKLFF. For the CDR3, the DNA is TGTGCCAGCAGCATTGGGAATGAAAAACTGTTTTTT.

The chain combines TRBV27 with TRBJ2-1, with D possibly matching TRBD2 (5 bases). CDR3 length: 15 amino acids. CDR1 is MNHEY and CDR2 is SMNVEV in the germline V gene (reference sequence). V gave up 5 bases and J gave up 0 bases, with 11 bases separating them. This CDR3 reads CASSVTGSSYNEQFF. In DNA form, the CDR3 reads TGTGCCAGCAGTGTCACGGGGAGCTCCTACAATGAGCAGTTCTTC.

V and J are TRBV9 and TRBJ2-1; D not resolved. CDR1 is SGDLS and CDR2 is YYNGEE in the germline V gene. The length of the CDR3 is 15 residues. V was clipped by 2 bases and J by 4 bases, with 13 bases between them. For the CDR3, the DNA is TGTGCCAGCAGCGTTTCCCAACTGGGGTACAATGAGCAGTTCTTC. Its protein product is CASSVSQLGYNEQFF. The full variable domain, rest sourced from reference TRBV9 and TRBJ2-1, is DSGVTQTPKHLITATGQRVTLRCSPRSGDLSVYWYQQSLDQGLQFLIQYYNGEERAKGNILERFSAQQFPDLHSELNLSSLELGDSALYFCASSVSQLGYNEQFFGPGTRLTVL.

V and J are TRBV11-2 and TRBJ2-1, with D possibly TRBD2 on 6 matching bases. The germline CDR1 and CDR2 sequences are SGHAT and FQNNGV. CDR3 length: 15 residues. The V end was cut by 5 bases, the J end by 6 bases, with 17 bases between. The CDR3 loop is CASSHWDSPGNEQFF. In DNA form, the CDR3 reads TGTGCCAGCAGCCATTGGGACTCCCCCGGCAATGAGCAGTTCTTC.

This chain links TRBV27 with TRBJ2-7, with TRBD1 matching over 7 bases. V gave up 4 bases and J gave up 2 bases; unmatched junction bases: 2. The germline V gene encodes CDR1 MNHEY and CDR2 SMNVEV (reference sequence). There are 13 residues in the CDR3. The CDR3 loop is CASSWDSTYEQYF. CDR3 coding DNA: TGTGCCAGCAGTTGGGACAGCACCTACGAGCAGTACTTC.

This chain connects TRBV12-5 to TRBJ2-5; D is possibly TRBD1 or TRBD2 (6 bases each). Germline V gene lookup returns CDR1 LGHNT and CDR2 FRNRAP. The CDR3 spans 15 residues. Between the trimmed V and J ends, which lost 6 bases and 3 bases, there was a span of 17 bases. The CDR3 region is CASGAWNGGEETQYF. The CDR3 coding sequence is TGTGCTAGTGGGGCGTGGAACGGGGGCGAAGAGACCCAGTACTTC.